Shown below are 7 T cell receptor beta chains from a single sample sequenced in a study of human T cells and chemical hapten exposure. One entry per CDR3 protein, called by TCRdb with MiXCR from the RACE reads. The sample has around 130,000 distinct CDR3 sequences, approximately 8.3% seen once. Time point here: healthy volunteer bleed at 2 weeks. From whole blood left unfractionated, total RNA was extracted. Sequencing was carried out using whole blood. The receptors originated from a male donor in good health. Some clones in this sample may be carry-over from other donors' samples.

This clonotype has more than one count but fewer than ten. The rearrangement uses TRBV4-2 and TRBJ1-1; no reliable D call. V was trimmed by 2 bases and J by 7 bases, leaving 20 bases between them. The CDR3 runs to 16 residues. CDR1 and CDR2 (germline): LGHNA, YNFKEQ. CDR3 amino acids: CASSQNPVMDRLEAFF. The CDR3 DNA reads TGTGCCAGCAGCCAAAACCCGGTGATGGACCGCCTTGAAGCTTTCTTT.

Concerning this clonotype itself: With a much larger clone just one base away, this may be a read error. The J gene is TRBJ1-2, the V gene TRBV2, with D unclear. V was cut by 1 base and J by 3 bases, with 9 bases left in between. This CDR3 comprises 14 residues. Germline V gene data show CDR1 as SNHLY and CDR2 as FYNNEI. In nucleotides, the CDR3 is TGTGCCAGCAGTGAAGGGGGTACCGACTATGGCTACACCTTC. This encodes CASSEGGTDYGYTF.

This clonotype was counted many times. The chain carries TRBV12-3 or TRBV12-4 and TRBJ2-1, with 11 bases identical to TRBD2. There are 16 residues in the CDR3. V trimming: 5 bases; J trimming: 7 bases; junction bases outside the gene matches: 10. The CDR3 is CASSHGRLAGWNEQFF. The DNA for the CDR3 is TGTGCCAGCAGTCACGGCCGACTAGCGGGGTGGAATGAGCAGTTCTTC.

CDR3 DNA sequence: TGTGCCAGCAGTTACAGGACAGGGGGGGAGACCCAGTACTTC. Protein product: CASSYRTGGETQYF. J is TRBJ2-5 and V is TRBV6-5; the match to TRBD1 covers 10 bases. J gave up 5 bases and V 2 bases, and 2 bases lay outside the gene matches. The CDR3 runs 14 residues. In germline, CDR1 is MNHEY, CDR2 SVGAGI.

The chain combines TRBV7-2 with TRBJ2-4; 7 positions agree with TRBD1. The CDR3 is 16 residues long. With V trimmed by 8 bases and J by 8 bases, 18 bases remained unmatched. Germline loops: CDR1 SGHTA, CDR2 FQGNSA. CDR3 nucleotide sequence: TGTGCCAGCCTCCCGCGTCCGGGACAGAGGGCAGACATTCAGTACTTC. Translated, it gives CASLPRPGQRADIQYF.

V and J are TRBV12-3 or TRBV12-4 and TRBJ2-5; 11 bases agree with TRBD1. The length of the CDR3 is 16 residues. J was trimmed by 5 bases and V by 0 bases; bases with no gene match: 5. The CDR3 DNA reads as TGTGCCAGCAGTTTAGCAGGACAGGGGGCGATTGAGACCCAGTACTTC. Protein product: CASSLAGQGAIETQYF.

This clonotype was seen a handful of times. The gene calls are TRBV6-5 and TRBJ1-2, with 8 bases identical to TRBD1. J was trimmed by 2 bases and V by 6 bases; bases with no gene match: 8. Germline-derived CDR1 and CDR2 are MNHEY and SVGAGI. The CDR3 has 15 residues. CDR3 amino acids: CASRGQGAQNYGYTF. DNA of the CDR3: TGTGCCAGCAGGGGCCAGGGGGCGCAGAACTATGGCTACACCTTC.